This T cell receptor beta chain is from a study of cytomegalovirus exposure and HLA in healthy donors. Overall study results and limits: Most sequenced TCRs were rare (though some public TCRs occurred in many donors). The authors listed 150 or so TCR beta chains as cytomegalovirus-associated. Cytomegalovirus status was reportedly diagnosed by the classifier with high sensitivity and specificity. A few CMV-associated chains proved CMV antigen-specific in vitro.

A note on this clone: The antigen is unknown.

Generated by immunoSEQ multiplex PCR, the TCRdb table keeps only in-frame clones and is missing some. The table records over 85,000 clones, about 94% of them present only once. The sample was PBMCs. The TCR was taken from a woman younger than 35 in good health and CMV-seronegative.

Here the CDR3 DNA reads TGTGCCAGCAGCTTATCCAGCGGGTTGCGCAGCAATCAGCCCCAGCATTTT. It codes for CASSLSSGLRSNQPQHF. The genes are TRBV7-9 and TRBJ1-5; D gene unclear. The CDR3 is 17 residues long. Trimming took off 2 bases at V and 1 base at J, with 15 bases between the two ends. The V gene's germline CDR1 is SEHNR and CDR2 FQNEAQ (reference sequence).